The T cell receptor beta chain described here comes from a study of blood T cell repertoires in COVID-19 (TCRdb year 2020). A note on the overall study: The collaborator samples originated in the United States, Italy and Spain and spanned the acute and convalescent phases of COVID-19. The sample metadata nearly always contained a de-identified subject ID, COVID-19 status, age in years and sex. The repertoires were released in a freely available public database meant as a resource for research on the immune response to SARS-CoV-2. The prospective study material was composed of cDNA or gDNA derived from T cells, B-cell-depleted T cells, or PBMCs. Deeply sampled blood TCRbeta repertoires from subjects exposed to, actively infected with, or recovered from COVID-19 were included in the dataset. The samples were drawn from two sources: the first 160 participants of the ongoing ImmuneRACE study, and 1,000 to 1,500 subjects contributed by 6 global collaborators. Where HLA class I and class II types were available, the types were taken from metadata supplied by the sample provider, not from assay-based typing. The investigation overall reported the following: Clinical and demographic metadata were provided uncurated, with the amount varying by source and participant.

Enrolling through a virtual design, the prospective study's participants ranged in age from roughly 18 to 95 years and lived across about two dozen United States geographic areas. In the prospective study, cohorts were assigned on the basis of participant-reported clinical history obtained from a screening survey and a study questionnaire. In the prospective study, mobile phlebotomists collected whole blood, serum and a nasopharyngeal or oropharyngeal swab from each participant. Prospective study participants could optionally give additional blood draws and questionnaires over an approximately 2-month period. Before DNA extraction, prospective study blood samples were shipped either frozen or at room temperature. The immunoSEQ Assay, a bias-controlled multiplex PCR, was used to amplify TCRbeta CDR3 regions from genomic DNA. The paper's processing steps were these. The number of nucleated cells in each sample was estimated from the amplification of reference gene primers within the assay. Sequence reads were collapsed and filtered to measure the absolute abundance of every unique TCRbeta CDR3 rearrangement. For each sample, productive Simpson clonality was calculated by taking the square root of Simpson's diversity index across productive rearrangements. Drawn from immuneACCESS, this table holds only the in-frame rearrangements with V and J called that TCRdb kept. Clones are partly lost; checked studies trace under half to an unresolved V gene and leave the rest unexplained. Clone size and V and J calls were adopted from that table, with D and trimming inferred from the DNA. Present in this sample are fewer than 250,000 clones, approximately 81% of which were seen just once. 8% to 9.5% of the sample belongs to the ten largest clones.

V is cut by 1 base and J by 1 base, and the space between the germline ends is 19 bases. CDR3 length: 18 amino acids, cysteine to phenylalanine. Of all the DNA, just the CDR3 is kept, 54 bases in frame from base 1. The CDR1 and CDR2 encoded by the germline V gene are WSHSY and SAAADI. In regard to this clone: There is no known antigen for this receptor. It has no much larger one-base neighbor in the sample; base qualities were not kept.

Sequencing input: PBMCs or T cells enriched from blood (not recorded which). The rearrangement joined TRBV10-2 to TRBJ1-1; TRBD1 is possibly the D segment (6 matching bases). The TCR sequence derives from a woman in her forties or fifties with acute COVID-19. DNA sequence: TGCGCCAGCAGTGAGTGGGGGACACCTGATAAAGAGAACACTGAAGCTTTCTTT. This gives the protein CASSEWGTPDKENTEAFF.